This T cell receptor (beta chain) was retrieved from a study of shared clonotypes between healthy human individuals (dated by TCRdb to the early 2020s). Broadly, across the study: The cohort comprised a couple of women and a few men aged 18 to 49 years. For each donor, three plates each were used for CD4 naive and CD4 memory, two plates were used for CD8 naive, and one plate was used for CD8 memory. To estimate repertoire size and how much clonotype sharing occurs between individuals, the study deeply sequenced the blood TCR repertoires of roughly 5 healthy adults. To increase sequencing depth and limit assay-specific biases, TCR repertoire library preparation and sequencing were carried out by different laboratories using diverse techniques. Between about 0.94 and 10 billion PBMCs per donor were obtained by leukapheresis. What the study reported, not specific to this receptor: Even with the large sequencing depth, rarefaction of the sorted-subset datasets indicated that sequencing was incomplete. The small number of donors limited the genetic and exposure-history diversity represented. Pairwise subsampling led to the expectation that sequencing depth would affect the degree of clonotype sharing among donors. Sampling was restricted to blood, and TCR repertoires in tissues likely differ from the TCR repertoires found in blood. Estimated clonotype richness was generally larger for naive than for memory subsets. When a few donors were compared, the shared fraction of clonotypes was roughly 5% for naive CD4, 3.5% to 4% for naive CD8, 2.3% for memory CD4, and 0.4% for memory CD8. Compared with non-shared clonotypes, clonotypes shared by all four sorted-subset donors had higher generation probabilities.

V has 7 bases trimmed and J has 2 bases trimmed; junction bases matching no gene number 6. From the cysteine up to the phenylalanine, the CDR3 has a length of 13 residues. The kept DNA is CDR3 alone, 39 bases in frame from the first base. CDR1 is given as GTSNPN and CDR2 as SVGIG, both from the germline V gene (reference sequence). Using the deep immunoSEQ assay, multiplex PCR amplified TCR CDR3 regions from genomic DNA. For each cell subset, the extracted genomic DNA was distributed evenly across all wells of several immunoSEQ 96-well plates, and each plate served as one replicate. For sorted subsets, around 200 ng genomic DNA, equal to 30,000 to 35,000 T cell genomes, was loaded into each replicate PCR. Purified libraries were measured with a Qubit 3.0 fluorometer, size-checked on a Bioanalyzer 2100, and measured again with the KAPA Library Quantification kit. Every immunoSEQ 96-well plate was sequenced on a separate single-read 150-cycle Illumina NextSeq 550 flow cell. Per the authors' processing: Because only junctional sequences without quality scores were contained in the immunoSEQ output, filtering matching that applied to full-length reads could not be performed. To assign V/J genes and CDR3, sequences were annotated against IMGT germline references using PyIR, a Python wrapper for IgBLAST v1.9. Reads were filtered out if the reads had weak V/J assignments (E-value above 1e-6), no CDR3, stop codons, out-of-frame junctions, or ambiguous translated residues. V3J clonotypes were defined by identical inferred V gene, J gene, and CDR3 amino acid sequence. To compute the percentage overlap between repertoires, the number of shared unique clonotypes was divided by the size of the smaller repertoire. Richness of each repertoire was evaluated using RTK rarefaction, the Chao1 estimator, and Recon v2.1 estimates of unobserved clonotypes. For all TCRbeta clonotypes obtained by the gDNA method from several donors, generation probabilities were computed with OLGA. TCRdb's version of the immuneACCESS table is confined to in-frame rearrangements and falls short of the full clone set. An unresolved V gene accounts for under half of the shortfall where checked; the remainder is of unknown origin. V, J and clone size are taken as reported in that table, and D and trimming were inferred from the DNA itself. The sample table holds roughly 700,000 clones, of which around 67% were seen once. Of the sample, 1.7% is held by the ten largest clones.

This clone has a count of ten or more. Its antigen is still unknown. Base qualities are not at hand, and no much larger clone is one base apart. The donors were healthy, HIV-negative adults with no recently reported acute infections or vaccinations. Every donor was a Caucasian adult living in Nashville, Tennessee, USA. CD4+ T cells were enriched by magnetic negative selection, after which naive cells were positively selected on CD45RA and the negative fraction was taken as the memory subset. Blood was obtained by leukapheresis, after which PBMCs were separated by Ficoll-Histopaque density gradient centrifugation and cryopreserved in liquid nitrogen vapor phase. Analytical flow cytometry was used to check the purity and quantity of each magnetically sorted T cell population. Genomic DNA was isolated from each sorted fraction and quantified by UV absorbance on a Nanodrop 2000c.

The clonotype was recovered from a young woman in good health. The chain employs TRBV30 and TRBJ2-7, with 9 bases matching TRBD2. The sequencing sample was made of memory CD4+ T cells sorted from blood. This specimen's cell subset or site label, per the study, means: CD45RA-negative fraction. CDR3 reads: CASDLAGPYEQYF. The bases read TGTGCCTCGGATCTAGCGGGGCCCTACGAGCAGTACTTC.